The 19 T cell receptor beta chains below were found in one sample sequenced in a study of T cell responses to AZD1222 COVID-19 vaccine. Using immunoSEQ multiplex PCR, the repertoire was profiled, and TCRdb retains in-frame clones only, with some absent. The table records 100,000 to 150,000 clones, 80% to 90% of them present only once. Sequenced material: peripheral blood, taken on day 0 of AZD1222 vaccination. All receptors come from an adult in good health.

This clone was counted between two and nine times. Other DNA sequences of this sample code for an identical CDR3. In nucleotides, the CDR3 is TGTGCCAGCAGTTACTCCGGACTAGCGGGGGTCTACAATGAGCAGTTCTTC. It translates to CASSYSGLAGVYNEQFF. The chain joins TRBV6-2 or TRBV6-3 to TRBJ2-1; TRBD2 matches 13 bases. The CDR3 covers 17 residues. Trimming removed 0 bases from V and 3 bases from J; junction bases left unmatched: 2. Germline CDR1 is MNHEY and CDR2 is SVGEGT.

This chain joins TRBV12-3 or TRBV12-4 and TRBJ1-4; D is perhaps TRBD1 (5 bases). V was pared by 8 bases and J by 8 bases, with 9 bases between. The CDR3 loop spans 11 amino acids. CDR3 sequence (DNA): TGTGCCAGCTCAGGGACGGAAAAACTGTTTTTT. As protein: CASSGTEKLFF.

The chain links TRBV5-1 to TRBJ2-7; D assignment may be TRBD1 or TRBD2 (5 bases each). The V gene's germline CDR1 is SGHRS and CDR2 YFSETQ. CDR3 size: 14 residues. Between the trimmed V and J ends, which lost 6 bases and 2 bases, there was a span of 15 bases. CDR3 residues: CASNGSPGPYEQYF. The CDR3 nucleotides read TGCGCCAGCAACGGGTCCCCGGGGCCCTACGAGCAGTACTTC.

The V call is TRBV5-1, the J call TRBJ1-1, with no clear D. The CDR3 loop spans 14 amino acids. Germline V gene data show CDR1 as SGHRS and CDR2 as YFSETQ. Trimming removed 3 bases at V and 2 bases at J, with 11 bases between. CDR3 loop: CASSSEQLNTEAFF. CDR3 bases: TGCGCCAGCAGCTCGGAACAGCTTAACACTGAAGCTTTCTTT.

The V gene is TRBV20-1, the J gene TRBJ2-3, with 10 bases that match TRBD1. V lost 3 bases, J lost 6 bases, and 3 bases stayed unmatched. Germline V CDR1 and CDR2: DFQATT, SNEGSKA (reference sequence). The CDR3 covers 13 residues. Here the CDR3 reads CSASGQGVDTQYF. For the CDR3, the DNA is TGCAGTGCTAGTGGACAGGGGGTGGATACGCAGTATTTT.

CDR3 sequence reads: CASSLAGTNYGYTF. CDR3 in DNA: TGTGCCAGCAGCTTGGCAGGCACTAACTATGGCTACACCTTC. J is TRBJ1-2 and V is TRBV5-6; D unclear. CDR1 is SGHDT and CDR2 is YYEEEE in the germline V gene. Trimming stripped 0 bases from V and 0 bases from J, with 6 bases between. This CDR3 contains 14 residues.

The V call is TRBV11-3, the J call TRBJ2-2; TRBD2 matches 8 bases. Germline V CDR1 and CDR2: SGHNT, YENEEA. The CDR3 has 13 amino acids. Germline trimming cut 5 bases from V and 7 bases from J; bases unmatched to any gene: 3. CDR3 in amino acids: CASSHRGGGELFF. The CDR3 DNA sequence: TGTGCCAGCAGCCACCGGGGGGGCGGGGAGCTGTTTTTT.

The rearrangement joins TRBV10-1 to TRBJ2-1; D assignment may be TRBD1 or TRBD2 (5 bases each). Germline V gene lookup returns CDR1 WNHNN and CDR2 SYGVQD (reference sequence). V shed 2 bases and J shed 13 bases, with 9 bases lying between them. The CDR3 has 11 residues. CDR3 coding DNA: TGCGCCAGCAGTGAGGGGGGTAGACAGTTCTTC. It yields the protein CASSEGGRQFF.

Only a few counts were recorded for this clone. The chain employs TRBV5-1 and TRBJ2-2, with D possibly matching TRBD1 (7 bases). The V and J ends lost 3 bases and 4 bases respectively, with 13 bases between them. CDR3 size: 15 residues. The V gene's germline CDR1 is SGHRS and CDR2 YFSETQ. The DNA of the CDR3 is TGCGCCAGCAGCTCCAGGGGGGCGGGCACCGGGGAGCTGTTTTTT. Amino acids: CASSSRGAGTGELFF.

This sequence joins TRBV19 and TRBJ2-7; TRBD2 aligns across 7 bases. The CDR3 sequence is 15 residues long. Germline CDR1 reads LNHDA; CDR2 reads SQIVND (reference sequence). V shed 4 bases and J 0 bases; nucleotides not matched to a gene: 6. The CDR3 DNA is TGTGCCAGTAGTAGTTCGGGGGGAAGCTCCTACGAGCAGTACTTC. Amino acids: CASSSSGGSSYEQYF. Full variable domain (remainder filled in from reference TRBV19 and TRBJ2-7): DGGITQSPKYLFRKEGQNVTLSCEQNLNHDAMYWYRQDPGQGLRLIYYSQIVNDFQKGDIAEGYSVSREKKESFPLTVTSAQKNPTAFYLCASSSSGGSSYEQYFGPGTRLTVT.

The chain is built from TRBV6-5 and TRBJ1-2; 9 nucleotides agree with TRBD1. The length of the CDR3 is 14 residues. With 8 bases clipped from V and 3 bases from J, the junction kept 7 bases outside the gene matches. Germline assignment: CDR1 MNHEY and CDR2 SVGAGI. Written as DNA, the CDR3 is TGTGCCAGCCACAGGGGGCGAGGTGACTATGGCTACACCTTC. As protein: CASHRGRGDYGYTF.

The rearrangement links TRBV4-1 to TRBJ2-5; D is ambiguous. The CDR3 spans 15 residues. CDR1 and CDR2 (germline): MGHRA, YSYEKL. Trimming took off 1 base at V and 4 bases at J, with 13 bases between the two ends. The CDR3 DNA sequence: TGCGCCAGCAGCCAAGTAATTAGCTTAGGAGAGACCCAGTACTTC. Protein product: CASSQVISLGETQYF.

The chain uses TRBV3-1 (or the pseudogene TRBV3-2) and TRBJ2-7, with 9 bases that match TRBD2. CDR1 is LGHDT and CDR2 is YNNKEL in the germline V gene (reference sequence). The V and J ends lost 4 bases and 10 bases, in that order; junction bases with no gene match: 5. This CDR3 contains 12 residues. DNA of the CDR3: TGTGCCAGCAGCCCCGGACTAGCGCACCAGTACTTC. Translation gives CASSPGLAHQYF.

The genes are TRBV7-8 and TRBJ1-5, with 7 positions matching TRBD1. CDR1 is SGHVS, CDR2 FQNEAQ, per germline. V was pared by 0 bases and J by 7 bases, with 3 bases of the junction left unmatched. CDR3 length: 14 residues. DNA of the CDR3: TGTGCCAGCAGCTTAGCACAGGGGAGCCAGCCCCAGCATTTT. It encodes CASSLAQGSQPQHF.

The chain is built from TRBV18 and TRBJ1-5; D not resolved. Germline CDR1 and CDR2: KGHSH and LQKENI. Between the trimmed V and J ends, which lost 0 bases and 6 bases, there was a span of 0 bases. CDR3 length: 11 amino acids. This CDR3 is CASSPPQPQHF. DNA for the CDR3: TGTGCCAGCTCACCACCTCAGCCCCAGCATTTT. The entire variable domain, with the rest obtained from reference TRBV18 and TRBJ1-5, is as follows: NAGVMQNPRHLVRRRGQEARLRCSPMKGHSHVYWYRQLPEEGLKFMVYLQKENIIDESGMPKERFSAEFPKEGPSILRIQQVVRGDSAAYFCASSPPQPQHFGDGTRLSIL.

This chain uses TRBV5-5 with TRBJ1-2; D gene ambiguous. Trimming left V 2 bases short and J 2 bases short, with 16 bases between. Germline CDR1 reads SGHKS; CDR2 reads YYEKEE (reference sequence). The CDR3 runs 16 residues. CDR3 region: CASSFLVPRENYGYTF. DNA of the CDR3: TGTGCCAGCAGCTTTTTGGTCCCCCGGGAAAACTATGGCTACACCTTC.

This sequence joins TRBV21-1 and TRBJ2-7; the table's D call of TRBD1 was not tested on the DNA. TRBV21-1 is a known pseudogene. This CDR3 contains 14 residues. CDR3 in DNA: TGTGCCAGCATCGACAGGGGTGCATCCTACGAGCAGTACTTC. Protein: CASIDRGASYEQYF.

The table lists this clone with a few counts. The DNA is left out, because the CDR3 cannot be placed on it with certainty; the CDR3 is given as TCRdb lists it. CDR3 protein: CASSTSKGSNEKLFF. The rearrangement joins TRBV2 to TRBJ1-4; TRBD1 reflects the table's D call only, with no check against the DNA. Per the germline V gene, CDR1 is SNHLY and CDR2 is FYNNEI. Ends included, the CDR3 has 15 residues.

This chain joins TRBV7-2 and TRBJ1-6; D is unresolved. Germline V gives CDR1 SGHTA, CDR2 FQGNSA. V lost 3 bases and J lost 7, with 4 bases in between. This CDR3 is 12 amino acids long. Here the CDR3 reads CASSFRNSPLHF. The DNA for the CDR3 is TGTGCCAGCAGCTTTAGGAATTCACCCCTCCACTTT.